Reported below is one T cell receptor beta chain. Its antigen is still unknown. TCRdb's table, derived via immunoSEQ multiplex PCR, lists solely in-frame clones and lacks some. The sample lists about 56,000 clones, roughly 92% occurring once. The germline V gene has CDR1 ENHRY and CDR2 SYGVKD. The CDR3 is made up of 17 amino acids. Trimming at V came to 3 bases and at J to 5 bases, leaving 15 bases not matched to a gene. This specimen comes from a study of cytomegalovirus exposure and HLA in healthy donors. Notes on the study in general: With high specificity and sensitivity, the classifier reportedly diagnosed cytomegalovirus status.

The material sequenced was PBMCs. The V call is TRBV10-3, the J call TRBJ2-7; TRBD1 matches at 8 bases. The receptor comes from a man between 18 and 35 years old in good health and CMV-seronegative. The CDR3 spells CAISDRGKRQGNDEQYF. DNA for the CDR3: TGTGCCATCAGTGACCGTGGTAAGAGACAGGGGAACGACGAGCAGTACTTC.